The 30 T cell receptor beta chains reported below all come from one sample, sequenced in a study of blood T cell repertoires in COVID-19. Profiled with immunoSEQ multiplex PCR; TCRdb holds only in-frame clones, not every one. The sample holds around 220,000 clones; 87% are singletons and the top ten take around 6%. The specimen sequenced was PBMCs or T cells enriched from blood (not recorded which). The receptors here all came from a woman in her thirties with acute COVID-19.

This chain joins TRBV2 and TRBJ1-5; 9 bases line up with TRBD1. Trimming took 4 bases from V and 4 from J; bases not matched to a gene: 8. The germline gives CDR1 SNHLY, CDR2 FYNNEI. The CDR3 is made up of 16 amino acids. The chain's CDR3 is CASSAGTGSGNQPQHF. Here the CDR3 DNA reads TGTGCCAGCAGTGCCGGGACAGGGTCGGGTAATCAGCCCCAGCATTTT.

The CDR3 DNA is TGTGCCAGTAAGCAGGGGGACCTCCGGTGGCACGAGCAGTACTTC. The encoded protein is CASKQGDLRWHEQYF. This chain joins TRBV19 and TRBJ2-7, with 7 bases lining up with TRBD1. The CDR3 runs to 15 residues. Germline lookup yields CDR1 LNHDA and CDR2 SQIVND (reference sequence). J gave up 5 bases and V 7 bases, and 14 bases lay outside the gene matches.

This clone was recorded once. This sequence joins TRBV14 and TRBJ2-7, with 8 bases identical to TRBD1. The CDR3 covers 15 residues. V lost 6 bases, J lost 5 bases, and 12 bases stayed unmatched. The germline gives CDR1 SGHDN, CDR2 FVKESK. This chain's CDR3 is CASSRLRDRRDEQYF. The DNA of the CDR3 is TGTGCCAGCAGTCGCCTCCGGGACAGGAGGGACGAGCAGTACTTC.

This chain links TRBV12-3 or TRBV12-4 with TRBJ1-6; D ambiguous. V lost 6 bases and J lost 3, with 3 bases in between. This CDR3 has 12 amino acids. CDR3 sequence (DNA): TGTGCCAGCAGGCGCTATAATTCACCCCTCCACTTT. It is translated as CASRRYNSPLHF.

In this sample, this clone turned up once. The CDR3: CASRGGMDTQYF. The CDR3 coding sequence is TGTGCCAGCAGAGGAGGGATGGATACGCAGTATTTT. The rearrangement joins TRBV12-3 or TRBV12-4 to TRBJ2-3; D possibly corresponds to TRBD2 (6 bases). Trimming left V 6 bases short and J 6 bases short, with 10 bases between. The CDR3 covers 12 residues.

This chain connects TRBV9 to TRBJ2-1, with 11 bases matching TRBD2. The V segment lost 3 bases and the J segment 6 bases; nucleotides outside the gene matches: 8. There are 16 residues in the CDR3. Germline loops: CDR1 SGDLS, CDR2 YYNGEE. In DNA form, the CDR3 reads TGTGCCAGCAGCGGGATCACCGGGACTAGCGGCAATGAGCAGTTCTTC. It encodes CASSGITGTSGNEQFF.

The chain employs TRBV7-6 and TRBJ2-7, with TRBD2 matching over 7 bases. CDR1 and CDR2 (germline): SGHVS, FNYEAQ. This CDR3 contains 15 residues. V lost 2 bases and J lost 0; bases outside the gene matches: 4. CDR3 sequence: CASSLSGANSYEQYF. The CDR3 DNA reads TGTGCCAGCAGCTTAAGCGGGGCAAACTCCTACGAGCAGTACTTC.

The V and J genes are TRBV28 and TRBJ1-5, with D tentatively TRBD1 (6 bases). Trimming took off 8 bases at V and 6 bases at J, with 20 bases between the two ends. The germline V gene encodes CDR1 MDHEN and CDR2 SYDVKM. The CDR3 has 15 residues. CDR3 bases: TGTGCCAGCGGCTCTGGGCAGGGGAGGGTTCAGCCCCAGCATTTT. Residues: CASGSGQGRVQPQHF.

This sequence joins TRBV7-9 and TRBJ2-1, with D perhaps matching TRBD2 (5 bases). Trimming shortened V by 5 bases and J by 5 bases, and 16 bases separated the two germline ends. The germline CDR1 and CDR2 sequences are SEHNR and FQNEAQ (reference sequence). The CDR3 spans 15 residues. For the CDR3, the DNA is TGTGCCAGCAGCCAACCGGGATCGAAAGACAATGAGCAGTTCTTC. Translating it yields CASSQPGSKDNEQFF. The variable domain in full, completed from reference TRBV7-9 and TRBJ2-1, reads DTGVSQNPRHKITKRGQNVTFRCDPISEHNRLYWYRQTLGQGPEFLTYFQNEAQLEKSRLLSDRFSAERPKGSFSTLEIQRTEQGDSAMYLCASSQPGSKDNEQFFGPGTRLTVL.

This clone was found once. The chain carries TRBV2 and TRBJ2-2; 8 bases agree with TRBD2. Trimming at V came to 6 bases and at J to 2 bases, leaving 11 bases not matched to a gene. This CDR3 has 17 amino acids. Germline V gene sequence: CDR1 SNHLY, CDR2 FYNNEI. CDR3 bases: TGTGCCAGCAGGATTTTTAGCGGGATTCGAAACACCGGGGAGCTGTTTTTT. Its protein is CASRIFSGIRNTGELFF.

For the CDR3, the DNA is TGTGCCACCCTAAAACACACCGGGGAGCTGTTTTTT. Residues: CATLKHTGELFF. The chain couples TRBV24-1 to TRBJ2-2; D is ambiguous. The V gene lost 9 bases and the J gene lost 3 bases, with 7 bases spanning the gap. Germline assignment: CDR1 KGHDR and CDR2 SFDVKD. CDR3 length: 12 residues.

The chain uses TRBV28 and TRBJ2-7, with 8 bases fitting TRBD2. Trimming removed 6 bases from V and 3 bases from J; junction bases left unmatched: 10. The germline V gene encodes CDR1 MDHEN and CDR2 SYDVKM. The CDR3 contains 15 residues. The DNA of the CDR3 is TGTGCCAGCAGGGGGGGGCGGGAGGTCGGCTACGAGCAGTACTTC. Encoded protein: CASRGGREVGYEQYF.

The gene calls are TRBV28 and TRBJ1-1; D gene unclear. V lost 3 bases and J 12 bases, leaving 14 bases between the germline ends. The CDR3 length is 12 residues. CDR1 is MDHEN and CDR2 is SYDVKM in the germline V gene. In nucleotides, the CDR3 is TGTGCCAGCAGTTTTGGAACGGAGGGCCCTTTCTTT. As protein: CASSFGTEGPFF.

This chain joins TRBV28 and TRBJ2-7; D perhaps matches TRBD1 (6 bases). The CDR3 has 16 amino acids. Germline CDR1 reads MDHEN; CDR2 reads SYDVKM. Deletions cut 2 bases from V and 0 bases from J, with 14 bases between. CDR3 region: CASSLGQQKYSYEQYF. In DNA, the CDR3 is TGTGCCAGCAGTTTAGGACAGCAAAAATACTCCTACGAGCAGTACTTC.

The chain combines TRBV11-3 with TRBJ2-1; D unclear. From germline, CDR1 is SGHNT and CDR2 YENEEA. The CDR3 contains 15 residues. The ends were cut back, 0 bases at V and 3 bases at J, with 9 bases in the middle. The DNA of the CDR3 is TGTGCCAGCAGCTTAGACCGAGGAAACTACAATGAGCAGTTCTTC. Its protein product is CASSLDRGNYNEQFF.

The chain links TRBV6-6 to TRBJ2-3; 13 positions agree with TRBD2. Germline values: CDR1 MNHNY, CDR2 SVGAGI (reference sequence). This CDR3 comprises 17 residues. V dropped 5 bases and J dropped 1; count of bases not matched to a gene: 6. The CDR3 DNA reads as TGTGCCAGCAGTCGGACTAGCGGGAGCTGGGGCACAGATACGCAGTATTTT. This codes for CASSRTSGSWGTDTQYF.

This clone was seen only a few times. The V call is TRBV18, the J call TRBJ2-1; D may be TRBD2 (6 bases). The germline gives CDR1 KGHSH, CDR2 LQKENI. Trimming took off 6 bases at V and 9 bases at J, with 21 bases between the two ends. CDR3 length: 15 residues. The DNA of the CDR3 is TGTGCCAGCTCCCTAACACAAACGGGAGACGGTGAGCAGTTCTTC. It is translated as CASSLTQTGDGEQFF.

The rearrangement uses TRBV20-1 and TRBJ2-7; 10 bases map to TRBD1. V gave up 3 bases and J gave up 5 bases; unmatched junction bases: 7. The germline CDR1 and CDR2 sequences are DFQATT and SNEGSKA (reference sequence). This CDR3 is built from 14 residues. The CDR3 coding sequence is TGCAGTGCTAGTGGATCCGGGACAGGGGACGAGCAGTACTTC. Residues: CSASGSGTGDEQYF.

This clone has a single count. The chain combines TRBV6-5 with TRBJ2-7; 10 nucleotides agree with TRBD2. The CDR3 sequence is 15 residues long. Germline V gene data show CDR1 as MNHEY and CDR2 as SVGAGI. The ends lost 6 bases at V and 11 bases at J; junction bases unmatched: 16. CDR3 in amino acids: CASRTSGMGPSREYF. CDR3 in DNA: TGTGCCAGCAGAACTAGCGGGATGGGCCCCTCTCGGGAGTACTTC.

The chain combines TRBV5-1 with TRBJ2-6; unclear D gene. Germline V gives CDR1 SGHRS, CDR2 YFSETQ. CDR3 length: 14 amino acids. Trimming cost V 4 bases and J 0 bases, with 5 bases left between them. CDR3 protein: CASSNGSGANVLTF. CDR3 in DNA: TGCGCCAGCAGCAACGGCTCTGGGGCCAACGTCCTGACTTTC.

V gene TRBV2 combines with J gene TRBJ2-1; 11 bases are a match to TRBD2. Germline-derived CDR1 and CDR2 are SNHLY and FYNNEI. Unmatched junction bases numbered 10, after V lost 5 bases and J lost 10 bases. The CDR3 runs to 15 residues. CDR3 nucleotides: TGTGCCAGCAGTCCTCAGAGACTAGCGGGAAGCGAGCAGTTCTTC. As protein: CASSPQRLAGSEQFF.

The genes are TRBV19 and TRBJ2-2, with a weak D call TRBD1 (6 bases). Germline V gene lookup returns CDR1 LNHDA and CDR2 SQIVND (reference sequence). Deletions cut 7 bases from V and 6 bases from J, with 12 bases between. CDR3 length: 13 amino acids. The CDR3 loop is CASTRRGSGELFF. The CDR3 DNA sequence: TGTGCCAGTACGCGCAGGGGATCCGGGGAGCTGTTTTTT.

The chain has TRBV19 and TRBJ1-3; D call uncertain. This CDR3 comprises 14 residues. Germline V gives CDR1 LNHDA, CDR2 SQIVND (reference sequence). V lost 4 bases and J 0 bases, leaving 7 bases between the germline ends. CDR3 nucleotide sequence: TGTGCCAGTAGTACAGTACGCTCTGGAAACACCATATATTTT. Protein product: CASSTVRSGNTIYF.

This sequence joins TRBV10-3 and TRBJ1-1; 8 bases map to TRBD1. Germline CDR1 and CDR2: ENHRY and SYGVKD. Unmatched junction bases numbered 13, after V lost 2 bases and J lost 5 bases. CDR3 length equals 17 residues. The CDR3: CAISERQGAISGTEAFF. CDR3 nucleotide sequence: TGTGCCATCAGTGAGAGGCAGGGGGCGATTTCTGGGACTGAAGCTTTCTTT.

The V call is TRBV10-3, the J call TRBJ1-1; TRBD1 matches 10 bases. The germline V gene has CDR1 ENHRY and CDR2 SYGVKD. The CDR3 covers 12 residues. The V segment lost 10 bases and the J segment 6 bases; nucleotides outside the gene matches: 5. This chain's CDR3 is CATGQGGAEAFF. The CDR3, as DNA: TGTGCCACAGGACAGGGGGGGGCTGAAGCTTTCTTT.

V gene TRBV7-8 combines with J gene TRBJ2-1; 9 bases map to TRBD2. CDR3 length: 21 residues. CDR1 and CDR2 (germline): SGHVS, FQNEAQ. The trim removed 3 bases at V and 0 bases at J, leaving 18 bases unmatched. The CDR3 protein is CASSLGKGGAGGLSSYNEQFF. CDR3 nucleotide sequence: TGTGCCAGCAGCTTGGGAAAGGGAGGAGCGGGAGGATTGAGCTCCTACAATGAGCAGTTCTTC.

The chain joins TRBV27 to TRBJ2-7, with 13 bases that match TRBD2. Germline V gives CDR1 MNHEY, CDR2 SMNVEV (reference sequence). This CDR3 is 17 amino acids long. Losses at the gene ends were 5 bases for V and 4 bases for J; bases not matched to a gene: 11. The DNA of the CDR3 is TGTGCCAGCAGTCCTGGGAGGACTAGCGGGAGCTTATACGAGCAGTACTTC. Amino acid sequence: CASSPGRTSGSLYEQYF.

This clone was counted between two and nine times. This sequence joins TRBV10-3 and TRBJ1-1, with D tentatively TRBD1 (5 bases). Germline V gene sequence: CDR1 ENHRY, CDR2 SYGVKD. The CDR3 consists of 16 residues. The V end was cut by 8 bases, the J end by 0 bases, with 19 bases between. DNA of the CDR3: TGTGCCATCGCCAATAGGGGCGGCAAACTGAACACTGAAGCTTTCTTT. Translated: CAIANRGGKLNTEAFF.

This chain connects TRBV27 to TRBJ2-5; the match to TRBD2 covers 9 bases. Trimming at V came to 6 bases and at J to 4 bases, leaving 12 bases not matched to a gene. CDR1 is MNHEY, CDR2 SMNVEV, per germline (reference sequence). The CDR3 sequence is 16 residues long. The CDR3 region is CASSPSPYSGGETQYF. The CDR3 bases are TGTGCCAGCAGCCCTTCCCCGTATAGCGGGGGAGAGACCCAGTACTTC.

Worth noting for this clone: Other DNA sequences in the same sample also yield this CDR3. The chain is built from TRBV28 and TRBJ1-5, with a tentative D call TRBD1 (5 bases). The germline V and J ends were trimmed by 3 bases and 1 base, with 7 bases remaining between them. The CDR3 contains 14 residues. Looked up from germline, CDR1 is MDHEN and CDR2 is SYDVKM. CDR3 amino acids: CASSFTGSNQPQHF. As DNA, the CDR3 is TGTGCCAGCAGTTTTACAGGCAGCAATCAGCCCCAGCATTTT.